The source of this TCR beta chain is a study of T cell repertoires in cytomegalovirus infection. Overall study context: Public TCR beta signatures were indicative of both CMV infection and a matching HLA type.

TCRdb passed the reads through MiXCR, listing each CDR3 protein once. The sample carries approximately 170,000 distinct CDR3 sequences, approximately 14% recorded once. The table lists this clonotype with many counts. Its antigen is still unknown. A junction end diverges from the germline sequence, so it may reflect a read error. Per germline, CDR1 SSHAT and CDR2 FNYEAQ (reference sequence). This CDR3 comprises 14 residues. Study-wide findings and caveats: Ex vivo responses were dominated by HLA-C-restricted CMV-specific TCR beta clonotypes. Identification of carriers of CMV plus the relevant HLA was performed using cumulative public TCR beta family frequency.

The TCR originated in a human donor in good health (CMV status not recorded). Some clones in this sample may be carry-over from other donors' samples. The chain joins TRBV7-7 to TRBJ1-4, with D perhaps matching TRBD1 (5 bases). Sequenced input: PBMCs. The CDR3 spells CASSPGLKNEKLFF. For the CDR3, the DNA is TGTGCTAGCAGTCCGGGACTGAAGAATGAAAAACTGTTTTTT.